The clone carrying this T cell receptor beta chain was seen just once. No antigen is known for it. Vbeta (60) and Jbeta (13) primers were used in the PCR. The data were produced by immunoSEQ multiplex PCR, yet TCRdb's version contains in-frame clones alone and is incomplete. The sample has approximately 190,000 clones, approximately 80% seen once. This record belongs to a study of cytomegalovirus exposure and HLA in healthy donors. CDR1 and CDR2 from the germline V gene are ENHRY and SYGVKD. The V end lost 4 bases, the J end lost 0 bases, and 9 bases lay between the germline ends. This CDR3 region has 15 residues. The study's findings and limits: In a later analysis, V- and J-gene trimming of beta chains associated with a DCLRE1C missense variant, replicated independently. The authors enumerated some 170 TCR beta chains as linked to cytomegalovirus.

The chain couples TRBV10-3 to TRBJ1-4; perhaps TRBD1 as D (5 bases). The TCR originated in a woman in her 30s in good health and CMV-seropositive. The sequencing sample was made of PBMCs. The CDR3 DNA sequence: TGTGCCATCAGTGCGACAGATGCAACTAATGAAAAACTGTTTTTT. Protein sequence: CAISATDATNEKLFF.